The 17 T cell receptor beta chains reported below all come from one sample, sequenced in a study of beta chain features in type 1 diabetes. Sequenced material consisted of expressed TCRB transcripts (all of the isolated RNA was reverse transcribed). This table comes from immunoSEQ multiplex PCR, and its TCRdb copy is limited to in-frame clones, with some not included. The sample consists of some 410,000 clones, more than 11% of them appearing once. What was sequenced was naive CD4+ T cells from blood. The receptors come from a young man in good health.

This clone occurred a few times. This chain links TRBV20-1 with TRBJ2-1; the D call may be TRBD1 or TRBD2 (5 bases each). The V end lost 5 bases, the J end lost 9 bases, and 11 bases lay between the germline ends. Per the germline V gene, CDR1 is DFQATT and CDR2 is SNEGSKA (reference sequence). CDR3 length equals 11 residues. DNA for the CDR3: TGCAGTGCTCCGTCTGGGGGTGAGCAGTTCTTC. Protein product: CSAPSGGEQFF.

In its sample, this clone was seen a few times. This sequence joins TRBV6-5 and TRBJ2-5; D is undetermined. The ends were cut back, 0 bases at V and 7 bases at J, with 12 bases in the middle. This CDR3 is 14 amino acids long. Germline V gene data show CDR1 as MNHEY and CDR2 as SVGAGI. The CDR3 is CASSYSTGLATQYF. The CDR3 DNA sequence: TGTGCCAGCAGTTACTCGACTGGGCTCGCGACCCAGTACTTC.

A few counts support this clone. Written as DNA, the CDR3 is TGTGCCAGCAAAGTGACAGGGGGGACAGATACGCAGTATTTT. It translates to CASKVTGGTDTQYF. The chain employs TRBV6-5 and TRBJ2-3; the match to TRBD1 covers 9 bases. V trimming: 7 bases; J trimming: 3 bases; junction bases outside the gene matches: 5. CDR1 is MNHEY and CDR2 is SVGAGI in the germline V gene. CDR3 length equals 14 residues.

In its sample, this clone was seen a few times. The chain couples TRBV4-1 to TRBJ1-1, with TRBD1 matching 7 bases. Germline V gene data show CDR1 as MGHRA and CDR2 as YSYEKL. The CDR3 has 14 amino acids. Trimming took 4 bases from V and 7 from J; bases not matched to a gene: 9. CDR3 DNA: TGCGCCAGCAGCCTAACCGACAGGGTCAGTGAAGCTTTCTTT. Residues: CASSLTDRVSEAFF.

The rearrangement joins TRBV5-4 to TRBJ2-5; 13 nucleotides align to TRBD2. Germline V CDR1 and CDR2: SGHNT, YYREEE (reference sequence). The CDR3 has 15 amino acids. The trim removed 4 bases at V and 4 bases at J, leaving 4 bases unmatched. The CDR3 sequence is CASSLTSGRGETQYF. The CDR3 DNA reads as TGTGCCAGCAGCCTCACTAGCGGGAGGGGAGAGACCCAGTACTTC. Filled out from reference TRBV5-4 and TRBJ2-5, the complete variable domain reads ETGVTQSPTHLIKTRGQQVTLRCSSQSGHNTVSWYQQALGQGPQFIFQYYREEENGRGNFPPRFSGLQFPNYSSELNVNALELDDSALYLCASSLTSGRGETQYFGPGTRLLVL.

V gene TRBV7-9 combines with J gene TRBJ2-3, with D tentatively TRBD1 (5 bases). The V gene's germline CDR1 is SEHNR and CDR2 FQNEAQ (reference sequence). Trimming took off 2 bases at V and 6 bases at J, with 12 bases between the two ends. This CDR3 is built from 14 residues. The CDR3 DNA reads as TGTGCCAGCAGCTTAATGACTCAGGGTGATACGCAGTATTTT. This translates into CASSLMTQGDTQYF.

The chain uses TRBV5-4 and TRBJ1-1; tentatively, D is TRBD1 (6 bases). The CDR3 is 13 residues long. Per the germline V gene, CDR1 is SGHNT and CDR2 is YYREEE (reference sequence). V lost 3 bases and J lost 6, with 12 bases in between. The chain's CDR3 is CASSSGQLAEAFF. The CDR3 bases are TGTGCCAGCAGCTCCGGACAGCTCGCTGAAGCTTTCTTT.

This clone has just a few counts. The junction and the germline gene differ at one end; a read error may be behind it. The chain uses TRBV10-3 and TRBJ2-3; D is possibly TRBD2 (5 bases). In germline, CDR1 is ENHRY, CDR2 SYGVKD. This CDR3 region has 14 residues. CDR3 DNA: TGTGCCATCGGTGAGCGGCTGAGCACAGATACGCAGTATTTT. It is translated as CAIGERLSTDTQYF.

J is TRBJ1-1 and V is TRBV5-1; D not resolved. CDR3 length: 12 residues. V lost 1 base and J 8 bases, leaving 9 bases between the germline ends. CDR1 SGHRS and CDR2 YFSETQ come from the germline V gene. The CDR3 loop reads CASSLNQIEAFF. CDR3 sequence (DNA): TGCGCCAGCAGCTTGAATCAGATAGAAGCTTTCTTT.

V usage is TRBV7-2 and J usage is TRBJ2-5; D unclear. The V gene's germline CDR1 is SGHTA and CDR2 FQGNSA. CDR3 size: 15 residues. V was pared by 6 bases and J by 2 bases, with 16 bases between. CDR3 sequence (DNA): TGTGCCAGCAGTACCACCAGGCAACTACAAGAGACCCAGTACTTC. Encoded protein: CASSTTRQLQETQYF.

V is TRBV4-3 and J is TRBJ2-7; D is unresolved. V was cut by 0 bases and J by 7 bases, with 10 bases left in between. The CDR3 is 13 amino acids. Germline CDR1 reads LGHNA; CDR2 reads YSLEER. Here the CDR3 reads CASSQDVALEQYF. CDR3 nucleotides: TGCGCCAGCAGCCAAGATGTGGCTTTAGAGCAGTACTTC.

This clone was detected a few times. CDR3 residues: CASTPEQDTQYF. In DNA, the CDR3 is TGTGCCAGCACCCCAGAACAGGATACGCAGTATTTT. The chain uses TRBV2 and TRBJ2-3; D gene uncertain. V was trimmed by 7 bases and J by 6 bases, leaving 11 bases between them. The CDR3 is 12 residues long. Germline values: CDR1 SNHLY, CDR2 FYNNEI.

This clone came up a few times. The chain recombines TRBV7-9 with TRBJ2-2; the match to TRBD2 covers 8 bases. CDR1 is SEHNR, CDR2 FQNEAQ, per germline (reference sequence). Trimming removed 5 bases from V and 1 base from J; junction bases left unmatched: 3. There are 15 residues in the CDR3. CDR3 region: CASSLSGRNTGELFF. CDR3 bases: TGTGCCAGCAGCCTCAGCGGGAGGAACACCGGGGAGCTGTTTTTT.

V and J are TRBV29-1 and TRBJ2-5; D gene unclear. CDR1 is SQVTM and CDR2 is ANQGSEA in the germline V gene. This CDR3 is built from 12 residues. The ends were cut back, 4 bases at V and 2 bases at J, with 8 bases in the middle. The DNA for the CDR3 is TGCAGCGTTGCGGTGTCGCAAGAGACCCAGTACTTC. Its protein is CSVAVSQETQYF.

The J gene is TRBJ2-1, the V gene TRBV28, with TRBD1 as a possible D gene (6 bases). The CDR3 sequence is 15 residues long. Germline V lookup: CDR1 MDHEN, CDR2 SYDVKM. Trimming took off 5 bases at V and 3 bases at J, with 14 bases between the two ends. CDR3 nucleotides: TGTGCCAGCAGTGGACAGATAAACCTCTACAATGAGCAGTTCTTC. Translation: CASSGQINLYNEQFF.

The chain employs TRBV25-1 and TRBJ1-5; D is unresolved. The germline gives CDR1 MGHDK, CDR2 SYGVNS. CDR3 length: 14 amino acids. Between the trimmed V and J ends, which lost 1 base and 4 bases, there was a span of 8 bases. The CDR3 DNA sequence: TGTGCCAGCAGTGAATGGGGAACAAATCAGCCCCAGCATTTT. This gives the protein CASSEWGTNQPQHF.

The chain carries TRBV9 and TRBJ2-1; the D is unclear. Germline V lookup: CDR1 SGDLS, CDR2 YYNGEE. The ends were cut back, 0 bases at V and 9 bases at J, with 10 bases in the middle. The CDR3 is 13 residues long. CDR3 amino acids: CASSVVLASEQFF. CDR3 bases: TGTGCCAGCAGCGTAGTCCTGGCCAGTGAGCAGTTCTTC.